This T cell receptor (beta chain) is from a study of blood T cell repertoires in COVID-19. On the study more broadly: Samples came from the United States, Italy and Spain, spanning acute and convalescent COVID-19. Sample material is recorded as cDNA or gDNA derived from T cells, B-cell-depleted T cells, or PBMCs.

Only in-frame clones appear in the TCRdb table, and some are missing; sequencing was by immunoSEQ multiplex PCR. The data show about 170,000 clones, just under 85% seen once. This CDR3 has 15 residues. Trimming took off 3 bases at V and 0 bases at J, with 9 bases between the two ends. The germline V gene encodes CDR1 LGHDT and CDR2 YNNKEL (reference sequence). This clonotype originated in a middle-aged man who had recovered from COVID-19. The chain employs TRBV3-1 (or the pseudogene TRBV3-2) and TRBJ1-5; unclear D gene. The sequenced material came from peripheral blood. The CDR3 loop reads CASSHLTGSNQPQHF. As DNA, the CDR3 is TGTGCCAGCAGCCACCTGACGGGTAGCAATCAGCCCCAGCATTTT.